This TCR beta chain was captured in a study of post-analysis software for immune sequencing data. Built from TCR beta cDNA, the libraries had unique molecular identifiers in them. TCRdb re-called the PCR reads through MiXCR, storing one row per CDR3 protein. This sample carries roughly 620,000 distinct CDR3 sequences, 40% to 50% of them seen once, and the ten largest clones take 1.5% to 2%. This clonotype was recorded a few times. The receptor's source is a girl aged 10-17 years with multiple sclerosis. The specimen sequenced was blood.

CDR3 DNA: TGCGCCAGCAGCCAGGTGACCGGGACTCGTGACAATGAGCAGTTCTTC. This translates into CASSQVTGTRDNEQFF. The V gene is TRBV4-1, the J gene TRBJ2-1; D perhaps matches TRBD2 (6 bases). The V gene lost 3 bases and the J gene lost 5 bases, with 17 bases spanning the gap. The CDR3 totals 16 residues. The germline V gene encodes CDR1 MGHRA and CDR2 YSYEKL.